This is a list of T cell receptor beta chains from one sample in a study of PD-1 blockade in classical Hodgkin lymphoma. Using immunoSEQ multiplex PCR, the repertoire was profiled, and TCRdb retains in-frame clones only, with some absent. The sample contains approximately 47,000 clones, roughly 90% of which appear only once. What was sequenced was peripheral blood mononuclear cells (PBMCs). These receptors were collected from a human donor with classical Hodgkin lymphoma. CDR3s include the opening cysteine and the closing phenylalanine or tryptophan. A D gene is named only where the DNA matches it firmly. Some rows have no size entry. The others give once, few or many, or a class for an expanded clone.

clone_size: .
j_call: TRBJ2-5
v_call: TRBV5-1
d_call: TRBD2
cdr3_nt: TGCGCCAGCAGCTTGGCCAGCGGGAAGGGGTCGGAGACCCAGTACTTC
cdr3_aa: CASSLASGKGSETQYF

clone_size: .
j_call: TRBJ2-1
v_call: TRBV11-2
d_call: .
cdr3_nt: TGTGCCAGCAGCTTGCGGCCCCGGGGACAAGAGCAGTTCTTC
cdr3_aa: CASSLRPRGQEQFF

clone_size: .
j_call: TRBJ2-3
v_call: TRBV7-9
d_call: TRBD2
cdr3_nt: TGTGCCAGCAGTTCGCCTAGCGGGACAACAGATACGCAGTATTTT
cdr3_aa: CASSSPSGTTDTQYF

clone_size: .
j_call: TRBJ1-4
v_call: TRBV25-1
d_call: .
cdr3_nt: TGTGCCAGTTCCGGCTTGAATGAAAAACTGTTTTTT
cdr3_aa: CASSGLNEKLFF

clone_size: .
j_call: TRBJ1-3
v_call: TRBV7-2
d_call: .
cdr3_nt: TGTGCCAGCAGCTCAACAGCAAACACCATATATTTT
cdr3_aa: CASSSTANTIYF

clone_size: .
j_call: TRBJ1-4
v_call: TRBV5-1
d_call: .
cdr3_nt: TGCGCCAGCAGCCTGGGACTCTCCGATAATGAAAAACTGTTTTTT
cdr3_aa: CASSLGLSDNEKLFF

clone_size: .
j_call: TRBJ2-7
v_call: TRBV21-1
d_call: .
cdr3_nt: TGTGCCAGCAGCAATACGACTAGCGGGAGATGGAATACGTACGAGCAGTACTTC
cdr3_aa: CASSNTTSGRWNTYEQYF

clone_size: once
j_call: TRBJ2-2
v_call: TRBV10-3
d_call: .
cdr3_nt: TGTGCCATCCGGGGTTCGACCGGGGAGCTGTTTTTT
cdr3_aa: CAIRGSTGELFF

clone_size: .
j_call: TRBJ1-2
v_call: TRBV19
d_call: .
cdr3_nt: TGTGCCAGTACAGGGACGAGCCCCGGGGGGGGCTACACCTTC
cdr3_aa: CASTGTSPGGGYTF

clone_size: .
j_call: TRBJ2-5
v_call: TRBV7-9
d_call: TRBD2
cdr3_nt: TGTGCCAGCAGCCCGACTAGCGGGAGGGAGACCCAGTACTTC
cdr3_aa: CASSPTSGRETQYF

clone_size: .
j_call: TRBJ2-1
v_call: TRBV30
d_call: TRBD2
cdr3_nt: TGTGCCTGGAGGGACAGCGGGAGGAGATACAATGAGCAGTTCTTC
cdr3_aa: CAWRDSGRRYNEQFF

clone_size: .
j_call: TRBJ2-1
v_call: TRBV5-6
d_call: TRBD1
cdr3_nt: TGTGCCAGCAGCGCCGGGACAGGGGTTGAGCAGTTCTTC
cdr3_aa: CASSAGTGVEQFF

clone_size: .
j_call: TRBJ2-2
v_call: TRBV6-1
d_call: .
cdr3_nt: TGTGCCAGCAGCGTGGACCGCCAATTAGGCGGGGAGCTGTTTTTT
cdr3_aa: CASSVDRQLGGELFF

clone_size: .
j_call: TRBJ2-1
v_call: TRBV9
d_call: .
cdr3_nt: TGTGCCAGCAGCGATAGCTTTAACTACAATGAGCAGTTCTTC
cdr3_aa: CASSDSFNYNEQFF

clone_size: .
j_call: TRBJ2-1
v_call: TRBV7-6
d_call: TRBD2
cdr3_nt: TGTGCCAGCAGCTTAACTCAAAGCGGGATCTCCTACAATGAGCAGTTCTTC
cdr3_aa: CASSLTQSGISYNEQFF

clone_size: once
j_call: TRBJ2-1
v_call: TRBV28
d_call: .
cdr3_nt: TGTGCCAGCAGTTCTCTAAGGGGGGAGGTTAGGTATGAGCAGTTCTTC
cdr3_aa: CASSSLRGEVRYEQFF

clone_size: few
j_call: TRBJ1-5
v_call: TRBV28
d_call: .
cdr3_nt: TGTGCCAGCAGTTTATACAGGCAGCCCCAGCATTTT
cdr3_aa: CASSLYRQPQHF

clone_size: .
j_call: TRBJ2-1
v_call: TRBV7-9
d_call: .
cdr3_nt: TGTGCCAGCAGCTACCAGACGTCAGACAGGCTGAACAATGAGCAGTTCTTC
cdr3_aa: CASSYQTSDRLNNEQFF

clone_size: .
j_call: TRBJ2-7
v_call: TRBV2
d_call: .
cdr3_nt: TGTGCCAGCAGTCGAGTAGGTTGGGAGCAGTACTTC
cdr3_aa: CASSRVGWEQYF

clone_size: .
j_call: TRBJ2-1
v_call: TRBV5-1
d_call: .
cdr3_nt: TGCGCCAGCGGCTCACAGGGAGACGGTGAGCAGTTCTTC
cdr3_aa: CASGSQGDGEQFF

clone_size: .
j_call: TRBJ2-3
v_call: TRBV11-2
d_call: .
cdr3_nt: TGTGCCAGCAGGTCATCGGATACGCAGTATTTT
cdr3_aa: CASRSSDTQYF

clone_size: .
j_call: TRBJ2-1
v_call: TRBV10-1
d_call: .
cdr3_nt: TGCGCCAGCAGTGAGCTGGGTATTTCTGAGCAGTTCTTC
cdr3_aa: CASSELGISEQFF

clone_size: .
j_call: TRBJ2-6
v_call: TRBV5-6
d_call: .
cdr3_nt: TGTGCCAGCAGCCCGACAGCCGAGGGCAACGTCCTGACTTTC
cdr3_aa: CASSPTAEGNVLTF

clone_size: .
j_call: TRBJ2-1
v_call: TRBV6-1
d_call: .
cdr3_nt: TGTGCCAGCAGTGAAAGGTATGAGCAGTTCTTC
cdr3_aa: CASSERYEQFF

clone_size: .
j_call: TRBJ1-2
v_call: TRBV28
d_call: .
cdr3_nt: TGTGCCAGCAGTTTTAGGGGACGCTATGGCTACACCTTC
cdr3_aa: CASSFRGRYGYTF

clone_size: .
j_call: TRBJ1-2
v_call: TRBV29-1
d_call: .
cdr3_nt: TGCAGCGTTGAAGATAGGCGGGCCCTACGGGGCTACACCTTC
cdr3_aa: CSVEDRRALRGYTF

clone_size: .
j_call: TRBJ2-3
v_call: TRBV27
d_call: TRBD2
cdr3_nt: TGTGCCAGCAGTCCGGGACTAGCGGGAGACACAGATACGCAGTATTTT
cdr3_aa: CASSPGLAGDTDTQYF

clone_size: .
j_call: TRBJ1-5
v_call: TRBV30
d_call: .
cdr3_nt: TGTGCCTGGAGTGTAAGGGGGTATAGCAATCAGCCCCAGCATTTT
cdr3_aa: CAWSVRGYSNQPQHF

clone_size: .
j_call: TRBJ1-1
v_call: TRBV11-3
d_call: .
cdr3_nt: TGTGCCAGCAGCTTAAATTCTGGGGTGGGGACTGAAGCTTTCTTT
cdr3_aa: CASSLNSGVGTEAFF

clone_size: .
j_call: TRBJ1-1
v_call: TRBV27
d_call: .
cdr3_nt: TGTGCCAGCAGTCCGTCCGGGGCAGCCCGGGGCTCGGCTTTCTTT
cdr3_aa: CASSPSGAARGSAFF

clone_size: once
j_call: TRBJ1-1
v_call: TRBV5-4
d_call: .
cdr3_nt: TGTGCCAGCAGCTCCAGGGGCGCGGTGAACACTGAAGCTTTCTTT
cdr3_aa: CASSSRGAVNTEAFF

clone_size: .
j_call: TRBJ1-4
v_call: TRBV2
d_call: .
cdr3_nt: TGTGCCAGCAGTCCCGACGGGGGCTCTTTAAAACTGTTTTTT
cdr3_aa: CASSPDGGSLKLFF

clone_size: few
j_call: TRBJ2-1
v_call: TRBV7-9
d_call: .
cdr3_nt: TGTGCCAGCAGCCGAGGGGAGTTAGGTGAGCAGTTCTTC
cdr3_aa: CASSRGELGEQFF